Listed below are T cell receptor beta chains from one sample, sequenced in a study of regulatory T cells in long-lasting Graves disease. TCRdb itself ran the multiplex PCR reads through MiXCR, one entry per CDR3 protein. The table shows 650,000 to 850,000 distinct CDR3 sequences, with around 30% occurring only once. Sample: peripheral blood mononuclear cells (PBMCs), taken when the disease was refractory, from a patient treated with antithyroid drugs. These receptors were taken from a female donor with Graves disease. Each CDR3 is given with its conserved first and last residue. Fields, in order: V gene, J gene, CDR3 protein.

v_call: TRBV27; j_call: TRBJ1-1; cdr3_aa: CASSRTARSTEAFF
v_call: TRBV6-2/TRBV6-3; j_call: TRBJ1-2; cdr3_aa: CASSGKQGYGYTF
v_call: TRBV5-1; j_call: TRBJ2-7; cdr3_aa: CASSPGQLNYEQYF
v_call: TRBV6-5; j_call: TRBJ2-7; cdr3_aa: CASSSRDRAKAQYF
v_call: TRBV29-1; j_call: TRBJ1-4; cdr3_aa: CSGWEPDEKLFF
v_call: TRBV7-2; j_call: TRBJ1-6; cdr3_aa: CASSLVGGTNSPLHF
v_call: TRBV5-1; j_call: TRBJ1-1; cdr3_aa: CASSRRQRQGTEAFF
v_call: TRBV15; j_call: TRBJ1-2; cdr3_aa: CATSRDRRGYGYTF
v_call: TRBV5-5; j_call: TRBJ2-7; cdr3_aa: CASSYFGGASEYEQYF
v_call: TRBV20-1; j_call: TRBJ1-6; cdr3_aa: CSAGTGQNSPLHF
v_call: TRBV15; j_call: TRBJ1-2; cdr3_aa: CATSREKSANYGYTF
v_call: TRBV6-1; j_call: TRBJ1-5; cdr3_aa: CASSEYFFGGDQPQHF
v_call: TRBV5-1; j_call: TRBJ1-1; cdr3_aa: CASSFGPTGNTEAFF
v_call: TRBV10-3; j_call: TRBJ2-7; cdr3_aa: CAISVGATYEQYF
v_call: TRBV6-1; j_call: TRBJ1-2; cdr3_aa: CASARSYGYTF
v_call: TRBV6-2/TRBV6-3; j_call: TRBJ1-1; cdr3_aa: CASIIRGSMGTEAFF
v_call: TRBV6-1; j_call: TRBJ2-5; cdr3_aa: CASSHPGTSGQETQYF
v_call: TRBV6-5; j_call: TRBJ2-3; cdr3_aa: CASSFTSGADTQYF
v_call: TRBV19; j_call: TRBJ1-2; cdr3_aa: CASSIWGEISYGYTF
v_call: TRBV7-3; j_call: TRBJ1-3; cdr3_aa: CASSLMVVQGRPGNTIYF
v_call: TRBV6-9; j_call: TRBJ1-1; cdr3_aa: CASSYELIPQGGNTEAFF
v_call: TRBV12-3/TRBV12-4; j_call: TRBJ1-1; cdr3_aa: CASSSTGGEVAFF
v_call: TRBV28; j_call: TRBJ1-5; cdr3_aa: CASSLFGRGPQPQHF
v_call: TRBV6-1; j_call: TRBJ1-2; cdr3_aa: CASSEAGNGYTF
v_call: TRBV20-1; j_call: TRBJ2-7; cdr3_aa: CSAKLAGGFYEQYF
v_call: TRBV27; j_call: TRBJ2-7; cdr3_aa: CASSPYVGYEQYF
v_call: TRBV29-1; j_call: TRBJ1-4; cdr3_aa: CSVDTGVDEKLFF
v_call: TRBV11-3; j_call: TRBJ1-5; cdr3_aa: CASRRDRASNQPQHF
v_call: TRBV28; j_call: TRBJ1-1; cdr3_aa: CASIGGTGGTEAFF
v_call: TRBV28; j_call: TRBJ1-2; cdr3_aa: CASSPNRDDGYTF
v_call: TRBV6-1; j_call: TRBJ2-7; cdr3_aa: CASSEGPAREQYF
v_call: TRBV6-1; j_call: TRBJ2-2; cdr3_aa: CASTTSGRNGELFF
v_call: TRBV5-4; j_call: TRBJ2-5; cdr3_aa: CASSSPTGQLGTQYF
v_call: TRBV25-1; j_call: TRBJ2-2; cdr3_aa: CASSPGLVPGELFF
v_call: TRBV18; j_call: TRBJ2-4; cdr3_aa: CASSDRENIQYF
v_call: TRBV28; j_call: TRBJ1-2; cdr3_aa: CASSSPVGQGRLKGYTF
v_call: TRBV5-1; j_call: TRBJ1-4; cdr3_aa: CASSFLPPEGFDEKLFF
v_call: TRBV10-2; j_call: TRBJ2-5; cdr3_aa: CASRPGTATQETQYF
v_call: TRBV6-1; j_call: TRBJ1-5; cdr3_aa: CASREGGSRNQPQHF
v_call: TRBV28; j_call: TRBJ2-7; cdr3_aa: CASSLPEQGQYEQYF
v_call: TRBV6-1; j_call: TRBJ1-5; cdr3_aa: CASRPLDSHNQPQHF
v_call: TRBV27; j_call: TRBJ2-3; cdr3_aa: CASSWRAPPDTQYF
v_call: TRBV12-3/TRBV12-4; j_call: TRBJ1-1; cdr3_aa: CASSLDEGHTEAFF
v_call: TRBV30; j_call: TRBJ1-2; cdr3_aa: CAWSVRQGRSGYTF
v_call: TRBV6-5; j_call: TRBJ1-1; cdr3_aa: CASSYYFGRRGSRRNTEAFF
v_call: TRBV6-5; j_call: TRBJ2-7; cdr3_aa: CASSYHTGGGGYEQYF
v_call: TRBV20-1; j_call: TRBJ1-2; cdr3_aa: CSARDGRGGGYTF
v_call: TRBV28; j_call: TRBJ1-3; cdr3_aa: CASSVFSGNTIYF